Each of the 20 T cell receptor beta chains below was sequenced from the same sample in a study of T cells in Graves' hyperthyroidism and ophthalmopathy. Authors of the study amplified TCR beta CDR3 regions from RNA transcripts. A first-round RT-PCR of the TCR CDR3 used the HTBI primer set. TCRdb passed the multiplex PCR reads through MiXCR, listing each CDR3 protein once. The table has about half a million distinct CDR3 sequences, roughly 23% seen once. Sequenced sample: blood. The receptor source for this set is a woman between 65 and 79 years old with Graves' ophthalmopathy.

Only a few counts were recorded for this clonotype. The V gene is TRBV6-2 or TRBV6-3, the J gene TRBJ2-1, with D unresolved. This CDR3 is 15 amino acids long. Per the germline V gene, CDR1 is MNHEY and CDR2 is SVGEGT. V was clipped by 1 base and J by 4 bases, with 11 bases between them. DNA for the CDR3: TGTGCCAGCAGTTACTTCCCGCGGATGTACAATGAGCAGTTCTTC. It specifies CASSYFPRMYNEQFF.

This clonotype is a singleton in its sample. The CDR3 coding sequence is TGTGCCAGCAGCTTGGGGGACAGCCTTGGAAACACCATATATTTT. Its translation is CASSLGDSLGNTIYF. The chain carries TRBV5-5 and TRBJ1-3; 7 nucleotides line up with TRBD1. J gave up 3 bases and V 0 bases, and 3 bases lay outside the gene matches. Germline V gene sequence: CDR1 SGHKS, CDR2 YYEKEE (reference sequence). The CDR3 consists of 15 residues.

The DNA for the CDR3 is TGTGCCAGCATTTCACGTACTAGCGGGGGCGCCGAGCAGTTCTTC. Protein: CASISRTSGGAEQFF. V gene TRBV6-1 combines with J gene TRBJ2-1; 11 nucleotides agree with TRBD2. J was trimmed by 10 bases and V by 7 bases; bases with no gene match: 12. Looked up from germline, CDR1 is MNHNS and CDR2 is SASEGT. The CDR3 loop spans 15 amino acids.

This clonotype was found many times. J is TRBJ2-1 and V is TRBV3-1; 7 nucleotides line up with TRBD2. With V trimmed by 0 bases and J by 12 bases, 14 bases remained unmatched. The CDR3 length is 16 residues. Germline CDR1 is LGHDT and CDR2 is YNNKEL (reference sequence). The CDR3 spells CASSQDLGEGLSGQFF. CDR3 DNA sequence: TGTGCCAGCAGCCAAGATTTGGGGGAGGGGCTTTCTGGGCAGTTCTTC.

A note on this clonotype: At one end, the junction sequence differs from germline, possibly due to a read error. The J gene is TRBJ2-5, the V gene TRBV18; 7 bases fit TRBD2. The CDR3 covers 14 residues. CDR1 and CDR2 from the germline V gene are KGHSH and LQKENI. The CDR3 region has the DNA TGTGCCAGCTCTCCACTAGCGTTACAAGAGACCCAGTACTTC. This translates into CASSPLALQETQYF.

This clonotype has ten or more counts. The V call is TRBV2, the J call TRBJ2-3; 12 bases agree with TRBD2. Germline V gives CDR1 SNHLY, CDR2 FYNNEI. This CDR3 is 16 amino acids long. V was pared by 4 bases and J by 4 bases, with 6 bases of the junction left unmatched. The CDR3 here is CASSAALAGGSDTQYF. The CDR3 region has the DNA TGTGCCAGCAGTGCCGCTCTAGCGGGAGGGTCAGATACGCAGTATTTT.

As regards this clonotype: Compared with germline, one end of the junction differs, possibly owing to a read error. V gene TRBV2 combines with J gene TRBJ1-5, with D maybe TRBD1 (5 bases). Germline CDR1 reads SNHLY; CDR2 reads FYNNEI. CDR3 size: 13 residues. The CDR3 loop is CAIRGDSNRPQHF. CDR3 in DNA: TGTGCCATACGGGGGGATAGCAATCGGCCCCAGCATTTT.

The chain links TRBV11-3 to TRBJ2-2; TRBD2 agrees at 11 bases. V dropped 5 bases and J dropped 3; count of bases not matched to a gene: 8. Germline values: CDR1 SGHNT, CDR2 YENEEA. The CDR3 has 17 residues. In DNA, the CDR3 is TGTGCCAGCAGCCCCTATACTAGCGGGAGCGACACCGGGGAGCTGTTTTTT. Protein sequence: CASSPYTSGSDTGELFF.

The J gene is TRBJ2-5, the V gene TRBV12-3 or TRBV12-4; weak D call: TRBD1 (5 bases). This CDR3 is built from 11 residues. Trimming removed 5 bases from V and 13 bases from J, with 14 bases in between. The CDR3 nucleotides are TGTGCCAGCAGTCAGACAGCCGCCCGGTACTTC. This encodes CASSQTAARYF.

The chain recombines TRBV7-3 with TRBJ1-3; no firm D call. The CDR3 runs 13 residues. V gave up 5 bases and J gave up 9 bases, with 14 bases separating them. The germline gives CDR1 SGHTA, CDR2 FQGTGA. This CDR3 is CASSPQLWSTIYF. The DNA for the CDR3 is TGTGCCAGCAGCCCGCAATTGTGGTCCACCATATATTTT.

The gene calls are TRBV19 and TRBJ1-6; a weak D match, TRBD1 (5 bases). V lost 3 bases and J 6 bases, leaving 9 bases between the germline ends. Germline V lookup: CDR1 LNHDA, CDR2 SQIVND (reference sequence). The CDR3 covers 14 residues. CDR3 region: CASSIGASNSPLHF. As DNA, the CDR3 is TGTGCCAGTAGTATCGGGGCGAGTAATTCACCCCTCCACTTT.

As to this clonotype: One end of the junction is discordant with germline, which a read error may explain. The chain employs TRBV4-3 and TRBJ2-1, with D maybe TRBD2 (7 bases). The CDR3 has 15 residues. Germline CDR1 is LGHNA and CDR2 is YSLEER. CDR3: CASSQDARGAQEQLF. CDR3 DNA sequence: TGCGCCAGCAGCCAAGATGCTCGGGGGGCGCAAGAGCAGCTCTTC.

This clonotype was seen a handful of times. The rearrangement joins TRBV6-1 to TRBJ1-5, with D perhaps TRBD1 (5 bases). This CDR3 comprises 16 residues. CDR1 is MNHNS and CDR2 is SASEGT in the germline V gene. Trimming took off 6 bases at V and 1 base at J, with 16 bases between the two ends. The CDR3 coding sequence is TGTGCCAGCAGCACATCCCCGGGGGTAAGCAATCAGCCCCAGCATTTT. Its protein is CASSTSPGVSNQPQHF.

The chain has TRBV12-3 or TRBV12-4 and TRBJ1-4; D remains unclear. The CDR3 extends over 13 amino acids. V shed 9 bases and J shed 8 bases, with 16 bases lying between them. The CDR3, as DNA: TGTGCCAGGGAGGTGGGAAACGAAGAAAAACTGTTTTTT. Translating it yields CAREVGNEEKLFF.

The chain links TRBV7-9 to TRBJ2-1, with a weak D call TRBD1 (5 bases). V lost 0 bases to trimming and J lost 7 bases, with 13 bases between them. Per the germline V gene, CDR1 is SEHNR and CDR2 is FQNEAQ (reference sequence). The CDR3 sequence is 15 residues long. Here the CDR3 reads CASSLASGYRNEQFF. The CDR3 DNA follows: TGTGCCAGCAGCTTAGCGTCAGGGTACCGTAATGAGCAGTTCTTC. The full variable domain, completed using reference TRBV7-9 and TRBJ2-1, is DTGVSQNPRHKITKRGQNVTFRCDPISEHNRLYWYRQTLGQGPEFLTYFQNEAQLEKSRLLSDRFSAERPKGSFSTLEIQRTEQGDSAMYLCASSLASGYRNEQFFGPGTRLTVL.

There are a few counts of this clonotype. The junction and the germline gene differ at one end; a read error may be behind it. The chain carries TRBV6-2 or TRBV6-3 and TRBJ1-2; no firm D call. Germline V lookup: CDR1 MNHEY, CDR2 SVGEGT. The CDR3 covers 14 residues. DNA for the CDR3: TGTGCCAGCAGTAACTCAGGCGGGCTCTATGGCTACACCTTC. Amino acids: CASSNSGGLYGYTF.

The rearrangement joins TRBV12-3 or TRBV12-4 to TRBJ1-1, with 9 bases matching TRBD1. The ends lost 3 bases at V and 4 bases at J; junction bases unmatched: 6. This CDR3 comprises 15 residues. The CDR3 sequence: CASSFGTGKATEAFF. CDR3 coding DNA: TGTGCCAGCAGTTTCGGGACAGGGAAGGCCACTGAAGCTTTCTTT.

This clonotype has more than one count but fewer than ten. The chain recombines TRBV28 with TRBJ1-1; 7 bases agree with TRBD1. V lost 6 bases and J lost 4; bases outside the gene matches: 11. CDR3 size: 15 residues. Germline CDR1 is MDHEN and CDR2 is SYDVKM. CDR3 sequence: CASSPGTDWITEAFF. The CDR3 nucleotides are TGTGCCAGCAGCCCCGGGACAGATTGGATCACTGAAGCTTTCTTT.

V usage is TRBV2 and J usage is TRBJ2-5, with TRBD1 matching 9 bases. This CDR3 has 15 amino acids. CDR1 is SNHLY and CDR2 is FYNNEI in the germline V gene. V shed 1 base, J shed 2 bases, and the junction held 2 bases outside the gene matches. CDR3 sequence: CASSEGGQGQETQYF. CDR3 DNA: TGTGCCAGCAGTGAAGGGGGACAGGGTCAAGAGACCCAGTACTTC.

The V and J genes are TRBV7-2 and TRBJ1-1; D ambiguous. The CDR3 totals 12 residues. CDR1 and CDR2 (germline): SGHTA, FQGNSA. Trimming pared 7 bases from V and 5 bases from J, leaving 11 bases between. The CDR3, as DNA: TGTGCCAGCACCTCGTTTGTTACTGAAGCTTTCTTT. Translating it yields CASTSFVTEAFF.